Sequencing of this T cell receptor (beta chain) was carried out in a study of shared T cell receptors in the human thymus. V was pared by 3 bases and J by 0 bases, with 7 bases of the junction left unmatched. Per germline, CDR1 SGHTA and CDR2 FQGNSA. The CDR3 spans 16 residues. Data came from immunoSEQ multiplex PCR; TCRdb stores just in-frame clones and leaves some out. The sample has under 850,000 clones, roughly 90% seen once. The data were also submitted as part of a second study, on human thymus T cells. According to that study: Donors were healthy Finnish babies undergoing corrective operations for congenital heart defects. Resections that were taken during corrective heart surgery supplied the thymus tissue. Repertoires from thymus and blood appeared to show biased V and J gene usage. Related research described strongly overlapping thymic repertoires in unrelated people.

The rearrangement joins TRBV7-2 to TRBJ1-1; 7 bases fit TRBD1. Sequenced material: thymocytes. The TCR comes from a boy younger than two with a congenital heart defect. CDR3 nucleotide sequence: TGTGCCAGCAGCTTCGGAAGGGGGCGAATGAACACTGAAGCTTTCTTT. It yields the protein CASSFGRGRMNTEAFF.